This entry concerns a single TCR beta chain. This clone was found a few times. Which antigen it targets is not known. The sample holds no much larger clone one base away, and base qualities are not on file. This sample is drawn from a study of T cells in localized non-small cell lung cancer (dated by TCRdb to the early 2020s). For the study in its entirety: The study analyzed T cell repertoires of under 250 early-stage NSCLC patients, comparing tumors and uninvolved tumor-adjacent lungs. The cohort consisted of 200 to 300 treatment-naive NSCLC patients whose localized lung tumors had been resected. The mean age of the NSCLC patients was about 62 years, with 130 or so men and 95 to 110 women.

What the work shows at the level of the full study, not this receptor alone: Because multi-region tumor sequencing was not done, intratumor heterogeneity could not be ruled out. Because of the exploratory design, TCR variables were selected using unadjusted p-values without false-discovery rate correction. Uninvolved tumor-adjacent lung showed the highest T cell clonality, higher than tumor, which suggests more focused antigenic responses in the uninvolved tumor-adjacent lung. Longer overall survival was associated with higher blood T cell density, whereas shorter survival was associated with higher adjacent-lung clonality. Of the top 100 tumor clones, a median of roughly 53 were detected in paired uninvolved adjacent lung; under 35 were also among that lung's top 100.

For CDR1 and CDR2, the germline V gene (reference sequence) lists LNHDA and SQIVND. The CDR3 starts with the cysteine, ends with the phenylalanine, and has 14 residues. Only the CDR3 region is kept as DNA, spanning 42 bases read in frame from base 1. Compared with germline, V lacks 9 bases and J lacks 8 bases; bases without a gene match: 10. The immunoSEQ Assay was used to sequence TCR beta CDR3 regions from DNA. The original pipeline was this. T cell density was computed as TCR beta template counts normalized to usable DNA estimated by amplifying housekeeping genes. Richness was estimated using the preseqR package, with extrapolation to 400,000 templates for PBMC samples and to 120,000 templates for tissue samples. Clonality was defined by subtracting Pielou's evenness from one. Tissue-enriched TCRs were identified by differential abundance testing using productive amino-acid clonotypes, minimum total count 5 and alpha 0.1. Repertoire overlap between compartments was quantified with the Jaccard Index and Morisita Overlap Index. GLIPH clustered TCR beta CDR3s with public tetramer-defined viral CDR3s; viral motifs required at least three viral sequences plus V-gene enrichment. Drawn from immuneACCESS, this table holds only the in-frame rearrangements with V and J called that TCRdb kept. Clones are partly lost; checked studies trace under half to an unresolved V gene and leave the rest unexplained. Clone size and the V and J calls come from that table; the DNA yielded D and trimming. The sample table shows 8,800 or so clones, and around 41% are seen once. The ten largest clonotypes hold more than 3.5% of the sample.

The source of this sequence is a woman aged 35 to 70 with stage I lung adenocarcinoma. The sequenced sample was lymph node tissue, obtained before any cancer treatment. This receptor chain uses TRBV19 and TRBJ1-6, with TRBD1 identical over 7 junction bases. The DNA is TGTGCCAGCCGACAGGGAAGTTTCGATTCACCCCTCCACTTT. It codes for CASRQGSFDSPLHF.